The T cell receptor (beta chain) under discussion was sequenced for a study of human T cells and chemical hapten exposure. Study-level information: Skin of the upper inner arm, about 2 cm by about 2 cm, received 2% DPC for sensitization. Whole-study findings and limits: Relative to controls, expanded TCRs formed significantly more large CDR3 similarity clusters.

Time point in this sample: pre-sensitization, week 0. Stated treatment: therapeutic diphenylcyclopropenone sensitization with weekly scalp DPC. Investigators collected blood before applying each patch test. The length of the CDR3 is 13 residues. CDR1 and CDR2 (germline): MNHNY, SVGAGI (reference sequence). Trimming removed 5 bases from V and 4 bases from J; junction bases left unmatched: 5. As to this clonotype: Its specificity is unknown.

TCRdb processed the RACE reads anew with MiXCR; each CDR3 protein has one entry. The profile shows some 250,000 distinct CDR3 sequences, just under 8% of them singletons. The chain uses TRBV6-6 and TRBJ2-7, with 7 nucleotides matching TRBD1. This specimen consisted of whole blood, obtained in connection with sensitization to the hapten diphenylcyclopropenone (DPC). The clonotype comes from a man younger than 35 with alopecia areata. Some clones in this sample may be carry-over from other donors' samples. CDR3: CASSGDSLYEQYF. The DNA of the CDR3 is TGTGCCAGCAGTGGGGACAGTCTATACGAGCAGTACTTC.